This T cell receptor (beta chain) appears in the sequencing data of a study of blood T cell repertoires in COVID-19. TCRdb keeps only in-frame clones here, not all; method: immunoSEQ multiplex PCR. This table holds a few hundred thousand clones, 80% to 95% found once. Germline V gene sequence: CDR1 MGHDK, CDR2 SYGVNS. V was shortened by 2 bases and J by 1 base, with 14 bases between the two germline ends. This CDR3 has 16 amino acids. Assignment of participants to cohorts was predicated upon participant-reported clinical history. This clonotype was obtained from a woman aged 40 to 50 who had been exposed to COVID-19. The rearrangement uses TRBV25-1 and TRBJ1-1; a weak D match, TRBD1 (5 bases). Sequenced: PBMCs or T cells enriched from blood (not recorded which). CDR3 in DNA: TGTGCCAGCAGTGAAGGCCGTGGAGGGGCGAACACTGAAGCTTTCTTT. Its protein product is CASSEGRGGANTEAFF.